This T cell receptor beta chain was retrieved from a study of CD8+ T cells in alopecia areata. For the study at large: Treated patients were dosed with oral tofacitinib, taking 5 to 10 mg twice daily. The study gave tofacitinib for 6 to 18 months, then 6 months off drug. Study outcomes and limitations: It was lesional scalp, especially alopecia totalis/universalis, that showed higher clonality than normal scalp. Treatment with tofacitinib significantly lowered scalp clonality and reduced expanded CD8+ clones among the top 100.

Once RNA had been extracted, it was reverse transcribed into cDNA to act as the sequencing template. The table came from immunoSEQ multiplex PCR; TCRdb's copy has only in-frame clones and leaves some out. The sample lists 200,000 to 250,000 clones; approximately 57% were seen once. About this clone itself: What it binds is unknown.

Deletions cut 2 bases from V and 13 bases from J, with 18 bases between. From germline, CDR1 is SGHTA and CDR2 FQGTGA. The length of the CDR3 is 15 residues. Regarding treatment: oral pan-JAK inhibitor, 5-10 mg twice daily. The chain uses TRBV7-3 and TRBJ1-6, with unresolved D. The sequences come from CD4+ T cells sorted from blood, collected at week 4, from a patient treated with tofacitinib. This TCR was sampled from a human donor with alopecia areata. The CDR3 nucleotides read TGTGCCAGCAGCTTAGACGGTGCAGCTAGGAGCCCCCTCCACTTT. Translation: CASSLDGAARSPLHF.